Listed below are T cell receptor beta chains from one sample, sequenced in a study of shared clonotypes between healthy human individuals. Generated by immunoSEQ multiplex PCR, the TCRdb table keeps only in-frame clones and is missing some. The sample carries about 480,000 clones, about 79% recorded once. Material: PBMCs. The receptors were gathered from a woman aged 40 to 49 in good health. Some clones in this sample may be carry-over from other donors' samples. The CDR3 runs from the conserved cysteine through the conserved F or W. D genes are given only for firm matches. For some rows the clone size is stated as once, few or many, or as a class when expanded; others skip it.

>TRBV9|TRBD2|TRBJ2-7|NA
CASSPSGRAAYEQYF
TGTGCCAGCAGCCCGAGTGGGAGGGCAGCCTACGAGCAGTACTTC
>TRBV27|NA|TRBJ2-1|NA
CASSLDSYNEQFF
TGTGCCAGCAGCCTGGACAGCTACAATGAGCAGTTCTTC
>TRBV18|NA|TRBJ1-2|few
CASSLSRAEDGYTF
TGTGCCAGCTCCCTGAGCAGGGCAGAGGATGGCTACACCTTC
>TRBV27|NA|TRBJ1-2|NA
CASSYKPYPNYGYTF
TGTGCCAGCAGCTATAAGCCGTATCCAAACTATGGCTACACCTTC
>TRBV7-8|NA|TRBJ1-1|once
CASSFDYSEAFF
TGTGCCAGCAGCTTTGACTACAGTGAAGCTTTCTTT
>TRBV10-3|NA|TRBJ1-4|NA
CAISDNRVASDEKLFF
TGTGCCATCAGCGATAACAGGGTGGCGAGCGATGAAAAACTGTTTTTT
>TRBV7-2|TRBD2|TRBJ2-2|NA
CASSRTSGGTGELFF
TGTGCCAGCAGCCGTACTAGCGGCGGCACCGGGGAGCTGTTTTTT
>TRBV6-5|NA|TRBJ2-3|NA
CASSYTGEGTDTQYF
TGTGCCAGCAGTTATACAGGGGAGGGCACAGATACGCAGTATTTT
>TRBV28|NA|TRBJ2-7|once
CASRRDTGGSYEQYF
TGTGCCAGCAGGCGGGACACCGGAGGGTCCTACGAGCAGTACTTC
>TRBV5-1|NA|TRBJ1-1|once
CASSWGSSTEAFF
TGCGCCAGCAGCTGGGGATCTTCCACTGAAGCTTTCTTT
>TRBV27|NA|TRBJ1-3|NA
CASSLASSGNTIYF
TGTGCCAGCAGTTTGGCAAGCTCTGGAAACACCATATATTTT
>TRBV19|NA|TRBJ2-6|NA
CASSETGRANVLTF
TGTGCCAGTAGTGAAACGGGGCGGGCCAACGTCCTGACTTTC
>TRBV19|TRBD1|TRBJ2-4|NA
CASRPGQGFTNIQYF
TGTGCCAGTAGGCCGGGACAGGGTTTTACAAACATTCAGTACTTC
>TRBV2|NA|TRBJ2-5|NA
CASKERVGETQYF
TGTGCCAGCAAGGAAAGGGTGGGAGAGACCCAGTACTTC
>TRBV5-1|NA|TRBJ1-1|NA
CASSLDIGGPTEAFF
TGCGCCAGCAGCTTGGATATTGGGGGACCCACTGAAGCTTTCTTT
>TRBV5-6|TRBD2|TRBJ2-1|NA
CASSFGLAGVIEQFF
TGTGCCAGCAGCTTCGGACTAGCGGGAGTGATTGAGCAGTTCTTC
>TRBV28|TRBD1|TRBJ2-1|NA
CASSRPGQGYNEQFF
TGTGCCAGCAGTCGACCGGGACAGGGTTACAATGAGCAGTTCTTC
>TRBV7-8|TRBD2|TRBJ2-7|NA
CASSLSASGSLLGPDF
TGTGCCAGCAGCTTATCCGCCAGCGGGAGTCTTTTAGGGCCGGACTTC
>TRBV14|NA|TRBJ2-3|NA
CASSPIINTDTQYF
TGTGCCAGCAGCCCGATCATAAACACAGATACGCAGTATTTT
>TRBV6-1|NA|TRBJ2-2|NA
CASSEGQGANTGELFF
TGTGCCAGCAGTGAAGGGCAGGGCGCGAACACCGGGGAGCTGTTTTTT
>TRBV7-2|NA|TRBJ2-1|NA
CASSLVGESSYNEQFF
TGTGCCAGCAGCTTAGTGGGGGAAAGCTCCTACAATGAGCAGTTCTTC
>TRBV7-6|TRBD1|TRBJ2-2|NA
CASSVSSDRGAGELFF
TGTGCCAGCAGCGTAAGCTCGGACAGGGGGGCCGGGGAGCTGTTTTTT
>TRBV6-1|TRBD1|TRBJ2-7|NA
CASRAGTGAAYEQYF
TGTGCCAGCAGAGCCGGGACAGGGGCCGCCTACGAGCAGTACTTC
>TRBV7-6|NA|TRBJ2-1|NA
CASSLAGVKSEQFF
TGTGCCAGCAGCTTAGCGGGAGTAAAAAGTGAGCAGTTCTTC
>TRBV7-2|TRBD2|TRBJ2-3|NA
CASSLGTSGITDTQYF
TGTGCCAGCAGCCTAGGGACTAGCGGAATCACAGATACGCAGTATTTT
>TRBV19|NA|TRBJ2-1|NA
CASSIEAHNEQFF
TGTGCCAGTAGTATAGAGGCACACAATGAGCAGTTCTTC
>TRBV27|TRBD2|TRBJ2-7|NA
CASNPSGRVYEQYF
TGTGCCAGCAACCCCAGCGGGAGAGTCTACGAGCAGTACTTC
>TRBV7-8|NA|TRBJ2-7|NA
CASSWPRGRSSYEQYF
TGTGCCAGCAGCTGGCCCCGGGGGAGGAGCTCCTACGAGCAGTACTTC
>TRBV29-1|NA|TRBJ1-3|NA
CSVEEVSGNTIYF
TGCAGCGTTGAAGAGGTTTCTGGAAACACCATATATTTT
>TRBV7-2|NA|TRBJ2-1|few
CASSSSGGGYNEQFF
TGTGCCAGCAGCTCTAGCGGAGGGGGGTACAATGAGCAGTTCTTC
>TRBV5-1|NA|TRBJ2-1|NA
CASSLDRASSYNEQFF
TGCGCCAGCAGCTTGGACAGGGCTAGCTCCTACAATGAGCAGTTCTTC
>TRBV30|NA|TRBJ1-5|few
CAWTPGGTQPQHF
TGTGCCTGGACCCCTGGGGGAACTCAGCCCCAGCATTTT
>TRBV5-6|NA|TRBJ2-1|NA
CASSWKRENEQFF
TGTGCCAGCAGCTGGAAACGGGAGAATGAGCAGTTCTTC
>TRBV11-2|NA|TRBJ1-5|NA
CASSLLSGTALRPQHF
TGTGCCAGCAGCTTACTCTCCGGGACGGCGCTTCGGCCCCAGCATTTT
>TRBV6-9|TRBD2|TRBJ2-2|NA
CASSLPGLAGPKQNTGELFF
TGTGCCAGCAGCTTGCCGGGACTAGCGGGGCCGAAACAGAACACCGGAGAGCTGTTTTTT
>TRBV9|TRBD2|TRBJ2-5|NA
CASSVAGGGETQYF
TGTGCCAGCAGCGTGGCGGGGGGTGGAGAGACCCAGTACTTC
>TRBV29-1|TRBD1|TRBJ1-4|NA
CSVVRGPGEKLFF
TGCAGCGTAGTAAGGGGGCCGGGTGAAAAACTGTTTTTT
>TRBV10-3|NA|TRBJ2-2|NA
CAIRDYHTGELFF
TGTGCCATCAGGGACTATCACACCGGGGAGCTGTTTTTC
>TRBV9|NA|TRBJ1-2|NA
CASSVGLVDGYYGYTF
TGTGCCAGCAGCGTAGGGTTGGTCGACGGCTACTATGGCTACACCTTC
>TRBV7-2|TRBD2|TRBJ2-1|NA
CASSLVRGDENEQFF
TGTGCCAGCAGCTTAGTACGGGGGGATGAGAATGAGCAGTTCTTC
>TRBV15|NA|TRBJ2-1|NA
CATSRTRGTAFDEQFF
TGTGCCACCAGCCGTACGCGCGGGACTGCCTTCGATGAGCAGTTCTTC
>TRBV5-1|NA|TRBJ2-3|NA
CASASGSGVADTQYF
TGCGCCAGCGCGAGTGGGTCGGGAGTAGCAGATACGCAGTATTTT
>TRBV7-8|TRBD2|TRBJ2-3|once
CASSLGLAGIYTDTQYF
TGTGCCAGCAGCTTAGGACTAGCGGGCATCTACACAGATACGCAGTATTTT
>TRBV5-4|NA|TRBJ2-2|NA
CASSPPQGTGELFF
TGTGCCAGCAGCCCACCTCAAGGGACCGGGGAGCTGTTTTTT
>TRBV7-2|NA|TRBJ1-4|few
CASSPGGANEKLFF
TGTGCCAGCAGCCCTGGGGGAGCTAATGAAAAACTGTTTTTT
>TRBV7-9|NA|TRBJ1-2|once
CASSLDRSGYGYTF
TGTGCCAGCAGCTTAGACAGGAGCGGCTATGGCTACACCTTC
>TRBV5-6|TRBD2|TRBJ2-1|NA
CASSRLGTSGSNEQFF
TGTGCCAGCAGCCGACTGGGGACTAGCGGGAGTAATGAGCAGTTCTTC
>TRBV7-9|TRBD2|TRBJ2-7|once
CASSLGVGRSYEQYF
TGTGCCAGCAGCTTAGGGGTCGGGAGGTCCTACGAGCAGTACTTC
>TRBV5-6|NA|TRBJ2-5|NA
CASSLEGRLQETQYF
TGTGCCAGCAGCTTGGAGGGACGTCTCCAAGAGACCCAGTACTTC
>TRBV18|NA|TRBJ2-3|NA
CASSERGGAITEGQYF
TGTGCCAGCTCCGAGCGCGGGGGCGCGATTACGGAAGGGCAGTATTTT
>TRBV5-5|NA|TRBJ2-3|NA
CASSLEGGDTQYF
TGTGCCAGCAGCTTGGAGGGCGGAGATACGCAGTATTTT
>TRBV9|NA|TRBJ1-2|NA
CASSKTSRVEGYTF
TGTGCCAGCAGCAAAACCTCCAGGGTCGAGGGCTACACCTTC
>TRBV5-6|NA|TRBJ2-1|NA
CASSLRGSSSNEQFF
TGTGCCAGCAGCTTGAGAGGGAGCAGTTCCAATGAGCAGTTCTTC